This T cell receptor (beta chain) emerged from a study of shared clonotypes between healthy human individuals. Study-level results: Sharing across four donors was highest in naive CD4 (approximately 5%) and lowest in memory CD8 (roughly 0.4%). Represented diversity (both genetic and exposure-history) was limited by the small number of donors.

This CDR3 contains 14 residues. Germline V gene sequence: CDR1 SGHRS, CDR2 YFSETQ. V shed 0 bases and J shed 2 bases, with 9 bases lying between them. In regard to this clone: Its antigen is not known.

Naive-designated CD8 cells lacked CD45RO, were positively enriched for CCR7, and omitted terminally differentiated effector memory CD45RA+ cells. Only Caucasian adults living in Nashville, Tennessee made up the donor group. TCRdb's copy holds only in-frame clones and misses some; the assay was immunoSEQ multiplex PCR. The table has approximately 840,000 clones, about 97% seen once. The receptor comes from a man between 25 and 39 years old in good health. The V call is TRBV5-1, the J call TRBJ2-7; D not certain. Sequencing used naive CD8+ T cells sorted from blood. Written as DNA, the CDR3 is TGCGCCAGCAGCTTGGCCGGTGAGCCCTACGAGCAGTACTTC. This encodes CASSLAGEPYEQYF.